These T cell receptor beta chains were read from a single sample in a study of CD8+CD57+ T cells in acquired aplastic anemia. In TCRdb, the reads were re-called with MiXCR into one record per CDR3 protein. This table holds fewer than 200,000 distinct CDR3 sequences, 60% to 70% found once. Sequenced material: sorted CD4+, CD8+, or CD8+CD57+ T cells (not recorded which) from PBMCs. These receptors were taken from a human donor in good health. Each CDR3 is given with its conserved first and last residue. D genes are given only for firm matches. Size values are once, few and many counts, or a class for expanded clones, and some rows have none.

abundance	d_gene	j_gene	v_gene	CDR3aa	CDR3nt
-	-	TRBJ2-7	TRBV5-1	CASSMAGFVEQYF	TGCGCCAGCAGCATGGCCGGGTTCGTGGAGCAGTACTTC
-	TRBD2	TRBJ2-2	TRBV2	CASRMGLAGVNTRELFF	TGTGCCAGCAGGATGGGACTAGCGGGAGTGAACACCCGGGAGCTGTTTTTT
-	-	TRBJ1-1	TRBV5-1	CASSDRQATEAFF	TGCGCCAGCAGCGATAGACAGGCCACTGAAGCTTTCTTT
few	-	TRBJ2-1	TRBV28	CASSFHVEQFF	TGTGCCAGCAGTTTCCACGTTGAGCAGTTCTTC
-	-	TRBJ2-3	TRBV5-6	CASSVGLATQYF	TGTGCCAGCAGCGTGGGTCTCGCGACGCAGTATTTT
many	-	TRBJ2-7	TRBV7-9	CASNNPPGPEYF	TGTGCCAGCAACAATCCCCCGGGACCTGAGTACTTC
many	-	TRBJ2-5	TRBV6-1	CASTGQRETQYF	TGTGCCAGCACAGGGCAGAGAGAGACCCAGTACTTC
-	TRBD2	TRBJ2-1	TRBV19	CASSIVLWGGNEQFF	TGTGCCAGTAGTATAGTTTTATGGGGGGGCAATGAGCAGTTCTTC
many	TRBD1	TRBJ2-7	TRBV27	CASSWSGQDSYEQYF	TGTGCCAGCAGTTGGTCCGGACAGGACTCCTACGAGCAGTACTTC
once	-	TRBJ2-2	TRBV7-9	CASSLVGDSELFF	TGTGCCAGCAGCTTAGTTGGCGATTCGGAGCTGTTTTTT
-	-	TRBJ2-7	TRBV12-3/TRBV12-4	CASSAPSTRTSYEQYF	TGTGCCAGCAGTGCCCCCTCGACAAGGACCTCGTACGAGCAGTACTTC
once	-	TRBJ2-1	TRBV10-3	CAISGRGSRSSYNEQFF	TGTGCCATCAGTGGTCGTGGTAGCAGGAGCTCCTACAATGAGCAGTTCTTC
few	TRBD1	TRBJ2-7	TRBV20-1	CSARTGTGKYEQYF	TGCAGTGCTAGAACTGGGACAGGGAAATACGAGCAGTACTTC
-	-	TRBJ2-1	TRBV25-1	CASSPPGGVRNNEQFF	TGTGCCAGCAGCCCCCCGGGGGGCGTAAGAAACAATGAGCAGTTCTTC
many	-	TRBJ2-5	TRBV2	CASSRSGVFGTQYF	TGTGCCAGCAGTAGGTCGGGGGTGTTCGGGACCCAGTACTTC
many	-	TRBJ1-1	TRBV13	CASSGRLENEAFF	TGTGCCAGCTCCGGGCGGCTAGAGAATGAAGCTTTCTTT
-	TRBD1	TRBJ1-1	TRBV7-9	CASITGQDGHTEAFF	TGTGCCAGCATCACAGGACAGGATGGGCACACTGAAGCTTTCTTT
once	-	TRBJ1-2	TRBV24-1	CATRNGTPFNYGYTF	TGTGCCACCAGGAATGGGACCCCCTTTAACTATGGCTACACCTTC